Listed below are T cell receptor beta chains from one sample, sequenced in a study of blood T cell repertoires in COVID-19. Sequenced by immunoSEQ multiplex PCR; TCRdb stores in-frame clones only, minus some. The sample carries about 94,000 clones, 80% to 85% recorded once. The sequenced sample consisted of peripheral blood. These receptors came from a man in his 60s with acute or convalescent COVID-19. CDR3s include the opening cysteine and the closing phenylalanine or tryptophan. The D gene is left open where the match is weak. Only some rows state a clone size, as once, few, many or a class for expanded clones.

cdr3_aa,cdr3_nt,j_call,clone_size,d_call,v_call
CASSGGQGTSTDTQYF,TGTGCCAGCAGCGGCGGACAGGGGACTAGCACAGATACGCAGTATTTT,TRBJ2-3,.,TRBD1,TRBV9
CASSASRGGSYEQYF,TGTGCCAGCAGCGCCTCCCGCGGGGGGTCCTACGAGCAGTACTTC,TRBJ2-7,.,TRBD2,TRBV9
CASSYSRSSGNTIYF,TGTGCCAGCAGTTACTCTCGGAGCTCTGGAAACACCATATATTTT,TRBJ1-3,.,.,TRBV6-5
CASRTQGLNTEAFF,TGCGCCAGCAGAACACAGGGATTGAACACTGAAGCTTTCTTT,TRBJ1-1,once,.,TRBV5-1
CASSLLGQGINEQYF,TGTGCCAGCAGTTTATTGGGACAGGGTATCAACGAGCAGTACTTC,TRBJ2-7,.,TRBD1,TRBV27
CASSTGGPSSGNTIYF,TGCGCCAGCAGTACAGGGGGCCCAAGCTCTGGAAACACCATATATTTT,TRBJ1-3,.,TRBD1,TRBV5-1
CASRPGLLRETQYF,TGTGCCAGCAGACCGGGTCTACTCCGGGAGACCCAGTACTTC,TRBJ2-5,.,.,TRBV27
CASSLGGAGDQPQHF,TGTGCCAGCAGCTTAGGAGGGGCAGGGGATCAGCCCCAGCATTTT,TRBJ1-5,.,.,TRBV11-2
CATSDSVGGRGKSGYTF,TGTGCCACCAGTGATTCTGTCGGGGGCAGGGGGAAGTCTGGCTACACCTTC,TRBJ1-2,.,TRBD1,TRBV24-1
CATSSGTGELFF,TGTGCCACCAGTTCGGGTACCGGGGAGCTGTTTTTT,TRBJ2-2,.,.,TRBV24-1
CASSQGGKGYTF,TGTGCCAGTAGCCAGGGAGGGAAGGGCTACACCTTC,TRBJ1-2,.,.,TRBV19
CASSLARGGSMNTEAFF,TGTGCCAGCAGCTTGGCTCGCGGGGGCTCCATGAACACTGAAGCTTTCTTT,TRBJ1-1,.,.,TRBV7-8
CASSTTGGNQPQHF,TGTGCCAGCAGTACGACGGGGGGCAATCAGCCCCAGCATTTT,TRBJ1-5,.,.,TRBV6-2/TRBV6-3
CASSFQGEAEKLFF,TGCGCCAGCAGCTTCCAGGGGGAAGCTGAAAAACTGTTTTTT,TRBJ1-4,.,TRBD1,TRBV5-1
CASRRQGYSPLHF,TGTGCCAGCAGGCGACAGGGATATTCACCCCTCCACTTT,TRBJ1-6,.,TRBD1,TRBV12-3/TRBV12-4
CSVEEGDRGYEQYF,TGCAGCGTTGAAGAAGGGGACAGGGGCTACGAGCAGTACTTC,TRBJ2-7,.,TRBD1,TRBV29-1
CAWSIKGRGTEAFF,TGTGCCTGGAGTATCAAAGGGAGGGGGACTGAAGCTTTCTTT,TRBJ1-1,few,.,TRBV30
CASSKFWTGSTDTQYF,TGTGCCAGTAGTAAGTTTTGGACAGGGAGCACAGATACGCAGTATTTT,TRBJ2-3,.,TRBD1,TRBV19
CASSRGQGNEQFF,TGTGCCAGCAGCCGGGGACAGGGCAATGAGCAGTTCTTC,TRBJ2-1,.,TRBD1,TRBV7-9
CASSWRTSANTGELFF,TGTGCCAGCAGCTGGAGGACTAGCGCGAACACCGGGGAGCTGTTTTTT,TRBJ2-2,.,TRBD2,TRBV11-2
CASSLNPGQGLNEQYF,TGTGCCAGCAGCCTCAATCCGGGACAGGGACTCAACGAGCAGTACTTC,TRBJ2-7,few,TRBD1,TRBV7-6
CAWSGRQINQPQHF,TGTGCCTGGAGCGGACGACAGATCAATCAGCCCCAGCATTTT,TRBJ1-5,.,.,TRBV30
CASSQDVSYSNQPQHF,TGCGCCAGCAGCCAAGATGTGAGTTATAGCAATCAGCCCCAGCATTTT,TRBJ1-5,.,.,TRBV4-3
CASNSMAGRTPLHF,TGTGCCAGTAATTCCATGGCAGGGCGGACACCCCTCCACTTT,TRBJ1-6,.,.,TRBV19
CASSTLLAGGSYNEQFF,TGCGCCAGCAGCACCTTACTAGCGGGGGGCTCCTACAATGAGCAGTTCTTC,TRBJ2-1,.,TRBD2,TRBV5-1
CASSVGQADYGYTF,TGTGCCAGTAGTGTGGGACAGGCAGACTATGGCTACACCTTC,TRBJ1-2,.,TRBD1,TRBV19
CASSPTGVVETQYF,TGCGCCAGCAGCCCCACAGGGGTGGTAGAGACCCAGTACTTC,TRBJ2-5,.,TRBD1,TRBV5-1
CASSIKSGVTEAFF,TGTGCCAGTAGTATTAAATCAGGGGTCACTGAAGCTTTCTTT,TRBJ1-1,few,.,TRBV19
CASSFRGSSYNEQFF,TGTGCCAGCAGCTTCCGGGGTTCCTCCTACAATGAGCAGTTCTTC,TRBJ2-1,.,.,TRBV5-4
CASSLDTDNTEAFF,TGCGCCAGCAGCTTGGATACAGACAACACTGAAGCTTTCTTT,TRBJ1-1,.,.,TRBV5-1
CASSEQGRSYQETQYF,TGTGCCAGTAGTGAACAGGGGCGCTCGTACCAAGAGACCCAGTACTTC,TRBJ2-5,once,TRBD1,TRBV19
CASNMVTGELFF,TGTGCCAGTAACATGGTTACCGGGGAGCTGTTTTTT,TRBJ2-2,.,.,TRBV19
CASSLRTAGANVLTF,TGCGCCAGCAGCCTACGGACTGCTGGGGCCAACGTCCTGACTTTC,TRBJ2-6,.,.,TRBV5-1
CASSGGQSSYNSPLHF,TGTGCCAGCAGCGGGGGACAGAGCTCCTATAATTCACCCCTCCACTTT,TRBJ1-6,few,TRBD1,TRBV9
CASSGGTGALGYTF,TGCGCCAGCAGCGGGGGGACAGGGGCTCTTGGCTACACCTTC,TRBJ1-2,.,TRBD1,TRBV5-1
CASSLSSTGGDEQYF,TGTGCCAGCAGTTTATCTTCGACAGGGGGCGACGAGCAGTACTTC,TRBJ2-7,few,TRBD1,TRBV28
CASSLMGHSGYTF,TGTGCCAGCAGCTTAATGGGACATTCGGGCTACACCTTC,TRBJ1-2,once,.,TRBV7-3
CASSYSNYGYTF,TGTGCCAGCAGTTACAGCAATTATGGCTACACCTTC,TRBJ1-2,once,.,TRBV6-2/TRBV6-3
CASSQGRIAAQETQYF,TGTGCCAGCAGCCAAGGGAGAATAGCGGCCCAAGAGACCCAGTACTTC,TRBJ2-5,.,.,TRBV3-1/TRBV3-2
CATSDEDRLNTEAFF,TGTGCCACCAGTGATGAGGACAGGTTGAACACTGAAGCTTTCTTT,TRBJ1-1,.,TRBD1,TRBV24-1
CASSKTVNTEAFF,TGTGCCAGCAGCAAAACAGTGAACACTGAAGCTTTCTTT,TRBJ1-1,.,.,TRBV3-1/TRBV3-2
CASSPRQGGSHEQYF,TGTGCCAGCAGCCCCCGACAGGGTGGGTCCCACGAGCAGTACTTC,TRBJ2-7,.,TRBD1,TRBV11-2
CASSENLVYNEQFF,TGTGCCAGCAGTGAAAATCTAGTATACAATGAGCAGTTCTTC,TRBJ2-1,.,.,TRBV2
CASSPIRGSYEQYF,TGTGCCAGCTCACCAATCAGAGGCTCCTACGAGCAGTACTTC,TRBJ2-7,.,.,TRBV18
CASSGLGRTDTQYF,TGTGCCAGCAGTGGACTTGGTCGAACAGATACGCAGTATTTT,TRBJ2-3,once,.,TRBV2